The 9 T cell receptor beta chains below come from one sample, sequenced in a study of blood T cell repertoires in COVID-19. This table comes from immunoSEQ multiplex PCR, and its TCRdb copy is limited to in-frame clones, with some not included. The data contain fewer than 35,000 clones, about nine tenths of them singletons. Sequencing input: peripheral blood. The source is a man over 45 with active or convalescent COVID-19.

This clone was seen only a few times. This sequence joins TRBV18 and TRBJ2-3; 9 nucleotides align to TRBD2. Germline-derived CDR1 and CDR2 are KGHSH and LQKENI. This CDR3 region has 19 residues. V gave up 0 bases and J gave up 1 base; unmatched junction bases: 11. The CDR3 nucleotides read TGTGCCAGCTCACCACCATCGTCTAGCGGGACTCACCGCACAGATACGCAGTATTTT. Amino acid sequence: CASSPPSSSGTHRTDTQYF.

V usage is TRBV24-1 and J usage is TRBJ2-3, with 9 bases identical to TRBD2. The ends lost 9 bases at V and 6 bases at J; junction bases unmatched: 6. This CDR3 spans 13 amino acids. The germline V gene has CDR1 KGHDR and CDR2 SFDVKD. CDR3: CATSGSGSDTQYF. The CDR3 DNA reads TGTGCCACCTCGGGTAGCGGGAGCGATACGCAGTATTTT.

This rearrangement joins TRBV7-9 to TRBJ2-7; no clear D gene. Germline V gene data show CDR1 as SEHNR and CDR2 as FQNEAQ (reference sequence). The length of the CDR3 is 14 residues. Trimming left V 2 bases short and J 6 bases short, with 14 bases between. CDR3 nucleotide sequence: TGTGCCAGCAGCTTAACGATCCCCTCGGGCGAGCAGTACTTC. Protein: CASSLTIPSGEQYF.

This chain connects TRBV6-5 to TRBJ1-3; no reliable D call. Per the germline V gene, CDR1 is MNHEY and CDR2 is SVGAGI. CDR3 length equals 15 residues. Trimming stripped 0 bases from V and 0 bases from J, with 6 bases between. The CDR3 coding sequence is TGTGCCAGCAGTTACTCGGCGGACTCTGGAAACACCATATATTTT. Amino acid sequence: CASSYSADSGNTIYF.

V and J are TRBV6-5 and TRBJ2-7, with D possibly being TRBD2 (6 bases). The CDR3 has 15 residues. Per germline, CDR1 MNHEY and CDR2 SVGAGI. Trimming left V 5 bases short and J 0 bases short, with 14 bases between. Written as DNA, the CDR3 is TGTGCCAGCAGTCCCCCGGACTACCACTCCTACGAGCAGTACTTC. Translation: CASSPPDYHSYEQYF.

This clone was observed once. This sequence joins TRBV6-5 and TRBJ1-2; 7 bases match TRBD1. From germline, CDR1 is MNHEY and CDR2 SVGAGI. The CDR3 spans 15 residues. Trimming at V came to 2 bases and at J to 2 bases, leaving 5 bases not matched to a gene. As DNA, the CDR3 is TGTGCCAGCAGTTACCGCCAGGGGGTGAACTATGGCTACACCTTC. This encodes CASSYRQGVNYGYTF.

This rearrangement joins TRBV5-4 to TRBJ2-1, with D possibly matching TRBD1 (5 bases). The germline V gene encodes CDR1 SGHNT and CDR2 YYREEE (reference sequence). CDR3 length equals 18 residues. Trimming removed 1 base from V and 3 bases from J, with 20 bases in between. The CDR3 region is CASSLPLDWGPFYNEQFF. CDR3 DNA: TGTGCCAGCAGCTTGCCCCTTGATTGGGGCCCCTTCTACAATGAGCAGTTCTTC.

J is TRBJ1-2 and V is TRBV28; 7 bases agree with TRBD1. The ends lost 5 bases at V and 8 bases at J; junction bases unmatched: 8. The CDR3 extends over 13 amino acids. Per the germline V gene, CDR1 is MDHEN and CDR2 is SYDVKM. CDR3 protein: CASSLSTGSGYTF. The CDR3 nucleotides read TGTGCCAGCAGTCTATCGACAGGGAGCGGCTACACCTTC.

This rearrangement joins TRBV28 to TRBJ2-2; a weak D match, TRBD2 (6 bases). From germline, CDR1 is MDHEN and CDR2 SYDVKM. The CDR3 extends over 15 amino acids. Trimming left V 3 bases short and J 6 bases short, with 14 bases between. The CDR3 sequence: CASSFAGIGSGELFF. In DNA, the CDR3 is TGTGCCAGCAGTTTTGCGGGAATAGGGTCCGGGGAGCTGTTTTTT.